This entry features one T cell receptor beta chain sequence. Generated by immunoSEQ multiplex PCR, the TCRdb table keeps only in-frame clones and is missing some. The table lists more than 15,000 clones, roughly 85% of them singletons, with about 30% in the top ten. These data are taken from a study of control samples from healthy donors and cancer patients. There are 16 residues in the CDR3. Trimming removed 2 bases from V and 0 bases from J, with 12 bases in between. CDR1 is SGHTA and CDR2 is FQGTGA in the germline V gene. Sequenced input: PBMCs. The clonotype originates from a man aged 80 or over with head and neck cancer. This rearrangement joins TRBV7-3 to TRBJ2-3; D is perhaps TRBD2 (6 bases). As DNA, the CDR3 is TGTGCCAGCAGCTTACTTGGCGGGACTAGCACAGATACGCAGTATTTT. Translated: CASSLLGGTSTDTQYF.